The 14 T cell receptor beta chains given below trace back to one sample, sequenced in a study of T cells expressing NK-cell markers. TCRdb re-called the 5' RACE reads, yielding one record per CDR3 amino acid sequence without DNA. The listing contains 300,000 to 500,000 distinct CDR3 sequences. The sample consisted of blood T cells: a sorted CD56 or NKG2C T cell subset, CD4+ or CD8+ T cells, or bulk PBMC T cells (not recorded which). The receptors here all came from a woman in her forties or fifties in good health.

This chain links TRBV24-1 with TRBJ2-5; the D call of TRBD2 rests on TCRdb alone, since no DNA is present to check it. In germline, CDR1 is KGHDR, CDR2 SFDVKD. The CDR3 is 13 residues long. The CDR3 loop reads CATFDPRQETQYF.

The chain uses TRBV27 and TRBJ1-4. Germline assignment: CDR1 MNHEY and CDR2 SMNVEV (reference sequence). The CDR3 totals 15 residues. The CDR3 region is CASSLTGSTNEKLFF.

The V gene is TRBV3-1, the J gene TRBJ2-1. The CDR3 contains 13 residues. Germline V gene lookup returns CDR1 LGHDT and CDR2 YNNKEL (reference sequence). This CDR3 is CASSRDYGAEQFF.

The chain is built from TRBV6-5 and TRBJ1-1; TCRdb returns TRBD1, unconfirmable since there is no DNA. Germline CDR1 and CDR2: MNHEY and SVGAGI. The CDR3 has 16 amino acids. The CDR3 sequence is CASSYEQGAWNTEAFF.

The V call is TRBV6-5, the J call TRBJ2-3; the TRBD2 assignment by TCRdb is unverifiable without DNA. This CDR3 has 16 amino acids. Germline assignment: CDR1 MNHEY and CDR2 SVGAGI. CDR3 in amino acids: CASSPPTSGSADTQYF.

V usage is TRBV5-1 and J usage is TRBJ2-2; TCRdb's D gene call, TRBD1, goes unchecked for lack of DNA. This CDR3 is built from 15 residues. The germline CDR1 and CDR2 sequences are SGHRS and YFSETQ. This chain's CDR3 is CATRPGAVNTGELFF.

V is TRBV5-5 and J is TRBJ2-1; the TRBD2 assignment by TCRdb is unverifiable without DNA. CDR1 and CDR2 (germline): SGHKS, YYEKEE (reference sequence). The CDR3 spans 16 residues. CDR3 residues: CASSLRGTSSYNEQFF.

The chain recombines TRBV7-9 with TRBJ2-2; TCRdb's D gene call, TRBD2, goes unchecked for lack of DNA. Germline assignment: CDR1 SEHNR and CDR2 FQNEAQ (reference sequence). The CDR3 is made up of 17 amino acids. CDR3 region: CASSLSSGTRGTGELFF.

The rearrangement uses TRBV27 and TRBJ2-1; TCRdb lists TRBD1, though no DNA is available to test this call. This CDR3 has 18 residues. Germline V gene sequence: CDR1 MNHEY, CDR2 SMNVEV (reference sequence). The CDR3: CASSGQGTRGRYYNEQFF.

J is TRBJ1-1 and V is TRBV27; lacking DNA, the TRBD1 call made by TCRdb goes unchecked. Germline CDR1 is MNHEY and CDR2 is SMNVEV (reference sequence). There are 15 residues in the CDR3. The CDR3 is CASSFSGTTNTEAFF.

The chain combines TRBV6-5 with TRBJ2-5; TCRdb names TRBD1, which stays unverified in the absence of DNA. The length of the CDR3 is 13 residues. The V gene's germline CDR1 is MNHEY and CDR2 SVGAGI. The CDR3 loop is CASSYGAGETQYF.

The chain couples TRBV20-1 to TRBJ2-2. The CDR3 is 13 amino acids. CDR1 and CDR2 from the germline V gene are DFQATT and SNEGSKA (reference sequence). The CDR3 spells CSARSVGTGELFF.

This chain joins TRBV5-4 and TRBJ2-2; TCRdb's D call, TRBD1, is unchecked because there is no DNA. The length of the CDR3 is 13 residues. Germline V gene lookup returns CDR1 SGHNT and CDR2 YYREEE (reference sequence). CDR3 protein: CACSHRGVGELFF.

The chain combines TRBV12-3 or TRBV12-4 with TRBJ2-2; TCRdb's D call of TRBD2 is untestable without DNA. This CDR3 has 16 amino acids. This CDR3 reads CASSLSLAGWAGELFF.